The TCR beta chain under discussion was sequenced for a study of early stage breast cancer tumors. TCRdb's copy holds only in-frame clones and misses some; the assay was immunoSEQ multiplex PCR. The table lists about 69,000 clones, about 85% of them singletons. Trimming took off 8 bases at V and 1 base at J, with 11 bases between the two ends. The CDR3 has 13 residues. CDR1 is SNHLY and CDR2 is FYNNEI in the germline V gene. This clone was seen only a few times. The J gene is TRBJ1-1, the V gene TRBV2; D is uncertain. Sequencing used blood. The sequence came from a person in their 40s with breast cancer. Here the CDR3 reads CASRPIKNTEAFF. The CDR3 coding sequence is TGTGCCAGCCGACCGATCAAGAACACTGAAGCTTTCTTT.